The rows below give T cell receptor beta chains drawn from one sample of a study of cytomegalovirus exposure and HLA in healthy donors. Only in-frame clones appear in the TCRdb table, and some are missing; sequencing was by immunoSEQ multiplex PCR. This sample has some 110,000 clones, with 60% to 85% found just once. Sequencing input: PBMCs. All receptors derive from a woman aged 40 to 50 in good health and CMV-seropositive. The CDR3 runs from the conserved cysteine through the conserved F or W. D genes are given only for firm matches. Size is stated for part of the rows, as once, few or many counts, or as a class when the clone is expanded.

V gene: TRBV7-9; clone size: NA; J gene: TRBJ2-7; D gene: NA; CDR3 DNA: TGTGCCAGCAGCTTAGTGGGCCCCCCTTCCTACGAGCAGTACTTC; CDR3 protein: CASSLVGPPSYEQYF
V gene: TRBV6-1; clone size: NA; J gene: TRBJ1-1; D gene: TRBD1; CDR3 DNA: TGTGCCAGCTACCGACAGGGAGGCACTGAAGCTTTCTTT; CDR3 protein: CASYRQGGTEAFF
V gene: TRBV5-4; clone size: NA; J gene: TRBJ2-7; D gene: TRBD1; CDR3 DNA: TGTGCCAGCAGCTTGGGGCTGGGACAGCCATCCTACGAGCAGTACTTC; CDR3 protein: CASSLGLGQPSYEQYF
V gene: TRBV12-5; clone size: NA; J gene: TRBJ1-2; D gene: TRBD1; CDR3 DNA: TGTGCTAGTGGTTTGGTAGGGACAGGGTTTGGCTACACCTTC; CDR3 protein: CASGLVGTGFGYTF
V gene: TRBV27; clone size: once; J gene: TRBJ2-3; D gene: TRBD2; CDR3 DNA: TGTGCCAGCAGTTTGTTGACTAGCGGCACAGATACGCAGTATTTT; CDR3 protein: CASSLLTSGTDTQYF
V gene: TRBV6-5; clone size: NA; J gene: TRBJ2-3; D gene: TRBD1; CDR3 DNA: TGTGCCAGCAGTTACCACGACAGGGCAGATACGCAGTATTTT; CDR3 protein: CASSYHDRADTQYF
V gene: TRBV19; clone size: NA; J gene: TRBJ2-1; D gene: TRBD2; CDR3 DNA: TGTGCCAGTAGTATAAACAGCGGGGGGGCTATCTATGAGCAGTTCTTC; CDR3 protein: CASSINSGGAIYEQFF
V gene: TRBV7-3; clone size: NA; J gene: TRBJ2-2; D gene: NA; CDR3 DNA: TGTGCCAGCAGCTTAAGGGGCTACGGGGAGCTGTTTTTT; CDR3 protein: CASSLRGYGELFF
V gene: TRBV5-1; clone size: NA; J gene: TRBJ2-5; D gene: TRBD1; CDR3 DNA: TGCGCCAGCAGCTTGGAAGACAGGGAGAGAGAGACCCAGTACTTC; CDR3 protein: CASSLEDRERETQYF
V gene: TRBV6-5; clone size: NA; J gene: TRBJ1-2; D gene: TRBD1; CDR3 DNA: TGTGCCAGGGGGGACAGGGAAGACTGTTGCGATGGCTACACCTTC; CDR3 protein: CARGDREDCCDGYTF
V gene: TRBV4-2; clone size: NA; J gene: TRBJ1-2; D gene: NA; CDR3 DNA: TGTGCCAGCAGCCAAGTAATACCAGGGGAAAGCTATGGCTACGCCTTC; CDR3 protein: CASSQVIPGESYGYAF
V gene: TRBV5-8; clone size: NA; J gene: TRBJ2-7; D gene: NA; CDR3 DNA: TGTGCCAGCAGCTTGTCCTCACGGGGATTTCTGTACTTC; CDR3 protein: CASSLSSRGFLYF
V gene: TRBV19; clone size: NA; J gene: TRBJ1-4; D gene: NA; CDR3 DNA: TGTGCCAGTACCTCCGGGACATCCAGTGAAAAACTGTTTTTT; CDR3 protein: CASTSGTSSEKLFF
V gene: TRBV13; clone size: once; J gene: TRBJ2-1; D gene: NA; CDR3 DNA: TGTGCCAGCAGCCCCATCGGTTCCTACAATGAGCAGTTCTTC; CDR3 protein: CASSPIGSYNEQFF
V gene: TRBV7-9; clone size: NA; J gene: TRBJ1-5; D gene: NA; CDR3 DNA: TGTGCCAGCAGCCGACAGGACAATCAGCCCCAGCATTTT; CDR3 protein: CASSRQDNQPQHF
V gene: TRBV18; clone size: NA; J gene: TRBJ2-3; D gene: TRBD1; CDR3 DNA: TGTGCCAGCTCACTCGGGACAGGGGGGCGAGATACGCAGTATTTT; CDR3 protein: CASSLGTGGRDTQYF
V gene: TRBV4-1; clone size: NA; J gene: TRBJ2-3; D gene: NA; CDR3 DNA: TGCGCCAGCAGTCAGCTGGGCGGGATTGATACGCAGTATTTT; CDR3 protein: CASSQLGGIDTQYF
V gene: TRBV11-2; clone size: NA; J gene: TRBJ2-5; D gene: TRBD1; CDR3 DNA: TGTGCCAGCAGCCGAGGACAGGGAGAGACCCAGTACTTC; CDR3 protein: CASSRGQGETQYF
V gene: TRBV5-4; clone size: NA; J gene: TRBJ2-3; D gene: NA; CDR3 DNA: TGTGCCAGCAGCCCGGTCCCCACAGATACGCAGTATTTT; CDR3 protein: CASSPVPTDTQYF
V gene: TRBV2; clone size: NA; J gene: TRBJ1-1; D gene: NA; CDR3 DNA: TGTGCCAGCGGGGCAGGGATGAGCACTGAAGCTTTCTTT; CDR3 protein: CASGAGMSTEAFF
V gene: TRBV7-9; clone size: NA; J gene: TRBJ2-3; D gene: NA; CDR3 DNA: TGTGCCAGCAGCCAAAGGGATAGCGGATACACAGATACGCAGTATTTT; CDR3 protein: CASSQRDSGYTDTQYF
V gene: TRBV4-1; clone size: once; J gene: TRBJ2-7; D gene: NA; CDR3 DNA: TGCGCCAGCAGCCAAGGGCGGGGGCAGGGAAGGGGATCTAGCTCCTACGAGCAGTACTTC; CDR3 protein: CASSQGRGQGRGSSSYEQYF
V gene: TRBV7-9; clone size: few; J gene: TRBJ2-5; D gene: NA; CDR3 DNA: TGTGCCAGCAGCGCGGGGGACACTTTGGGGGAGACCCAGTACTTC; CDR3 protein: CASSAGDTLGETQYF
V gene: TRBV7-6; clone size: once; J gene: TRBJ2-5; D gene: TRBD2; CDR3 DNA: TGTGCCAGCAGCCAAACTAGCGTTGGCGGGACCCAGTACTTC; CDR3 protein: CASSQTSVGGTQYF
V gene: TRBV5-1; clone size: NA; J gene: TRBJ2-1; D gene: TRBD2; CDR3 DNA: TGCGCCAGCAGCTTGGATGCGGGAGCCGGGTCCCGGGAGCAGTTCTTC; CDR3 protein: CASSLDAGAGSREQFF
V gene: TRBV4-1; clone size: NA; J gene: TRBJ2-1; D gene: TRBD1; CDR3 DNA: TGCGCCAGCAGCCAAGCCCTAAGAACCTACGGGACAGAGCACTACAATGAGCAGTTCTTC; CDR3 protein: CASSQALRTYGTEHYNEQFF
V gene: TRBV25-1; clone size: NA; J gene: TRBJ2-2; D gene: NA; CDR3 DNA: TGTGCCAGCAGTTCTGCCGGGGAGCTGTTTTTT; CDR3 protein: CASSSAGELFF
V gene: TRBV7-6; clone size: NA; J gene: TRBJ1-1; D gene: NA; CDR3 DNA: TGTGCCAGCAGCTCTATGCGGGGGAACACTGAAGCTTTCTTT; CDR3 protein: CASSSMRGNTEAFF
V gene: TRBV4-2; clone size: NA; J gene: TRBJ1-4; D gene: TRBD1; CDR3 DNA: TGTGCCAGCAGCCTTCGACAGGGGATAAATGAAAAACTGTTTTTT; CDR3 protein: CASSLRQGINEKLFF
V gene: TRBV28; clone size: once; J gene: TRBJ2-7; D gene: NA; CDR3 DNA: TGTGCCAGCAGAAATACCTACGAGCAGTACTTC; CDR3 protein: CASRNTYEQYF
V gene: TRBV18; clone size: NA; J gene: TRBJ1-2; D gene: NA; CDR3 DNA: TGTGCCAGCTCACCTTCTTCCGCGTGGTCTTACAACTATGGCTACACCTTC; CDR3 protein: CASSPSSAWSYNYGYTF
V gene: TRBV5-8; clone size: few; J gene: TRBJ2-2; D gene: TRBD2; CDR3 DNA: TGCGCCAGCAGCCCGGGACTAGGAGCGAACACCGGGGAGCTGTTTTTT; CDR3 protein: CASSPGLGANTGELFF
V gene: TRBV7-9; clone size: NA; J gene: TRBJ1-1; D gene: NA; CDR3 DNA: TGTGCCGTAATAGTTCCGCTCAACGGTGAAGCTTTCTTT; CDR3 protein: CAVIVPLNGEAFF
V gene: TRBV29-1; clone size: NA; J gene: TRBJ1-1; D gene: TRBD1; CDR3 DNA: TGCAGCGTAGACCGGACAGGTTCTAGGACCGAAGCTTTCTTT; CDR3 protein: CSVDRTGSRTEAFF
V gene: TRBV7-8; clone size: NA; J gene: TRBJ2-7; D gene: NA; CDR3 DNA: TGTGCCAGCAGCCAGGAGGCTAGCTACGAGCAGTACTTC; CDR3 protein: CASSQEASYEQYF
V gene: TRBV9; clone size: once; J gene: TRBJ1-3; D gene: NA; CDR3 DNA: TGTGCCAGCAGCGAGGTCCCCCAGGTGACTGGAAACACCATATATTTT; CDR3 protein: CASSEVPQVTGNTIYF
V gene: TRBV5-6; clone size: once; J gene: TRBJ2-7; D gene: NA; CDR3 DNA: TGTGCCAGCAGCATAAGACCGGACACGGTGTTCTACGAGCAGTACTTC; CDR3 protein: CASSIRPDTVFYEQYF
V gene: TRBV25-1; clone size: NA; J gene: TRBJ1-2; D gene: NA; CDR3 DNA: TGTGCCAGCAGTGCCCGGGGTTTGGGCTACACCTTC; CDR3 protein: CASSARGLGYTF
V gene: TRBV7-6; clone size: NA; J gene: TRBJ2-7; D gene: NA; CDR3 DNA: TGTGCCAGCACCGACGTGGGGGGCTACGAGCAGTACTTC; CDR3 protein: CASTDVGGYEQYF
V gene: TRBV7-9; clone size: NA; J gene: TRBJ2-3; D gene: NA; CDR3 DNA: TGTGCCAGCAGCCCACCAGGGGTTAGGTCAGATACGCAGTATTTT; CDR3 protein: CASSPPGVRSDTQYF
V gene: TRBV5-1; clone size: NA; J gene: TRBJ2-3; D gene: NA; CDR3 DNA: TGCGCCAGCAGCCCAGTGGTGGGCACAGATACGCAGTATTTT; CDR3 protein: CASSPVVGTDTQYF
V gene: TRBV7-2; clone size: NA; J gene: TRBJ2-5; D gene: NA; CDR3 DNA: TGTGCCAGCAGCTCGGACAACCAAGAGACCCAGTACTTC; CDR3 protein: CASSSDNQETQYF
V gene: TRBV19; clone size: once; J gene: TRBJ1-4; D gene: TRBD1; CDR3 DNA: TGTGCCAGTAGTATATCCGGGACAGGGAATGAAAAACTGTTTTTT; CDR3 protein: CASSISGTGNEKLFF
V gene: TRBV28; clone size: NA; J gene: TRBJ1-2; D gene: NA; CDR3 DNA: TGTGCCAGCAGTTTAGCGACTGCCAGGGCTTATGGCTACACCTTC; CDR3 protein: CASSLATARAYGYTF
V gene: TRBV19; clone size: NA; J gene: TRBJ2-1; D gene: TRBD1; CDR3 DNA: TGTGCCAGTAGTACTTACAGGGGGCGCAAAAATGAGCAGTTCTTC; CDR3 protein: CASSTYRGRKNEQFF
V gene: TRBV7-2; clone size: NA; J gene: TRBJ2-2; D gene: TRBD2; CDR3 DNA: TGTGCCAGCAGCGTCGGGGGGGCGGGCACCGGGGAGCTGTTTTTT; CDR3 protein: CASSVGGAGTGELFF
V gene: TRBV6-1; clone size: NA; J gene: TRBJ2-1; D gene: TRBD2; CDR3 DNA: TGTGCCAGCAGCGGACTAGCGGAGCAGTTCTTC; CDR3 protein: CASSGLAEQFF
V gene: TRBV7-9; clone size: NA; J gene: TRBJ2-3; D gene: NA; CDR3 DNA: TGTGCCAGCAGCCCAAGAGGTGGGACAGATACGCAGTATTTT; CDR3 protein: CASSPRGGTDTQYF
V gene: TRBV6-4; clone size: NA; J gene: TRBJ2-2; D gene: NA; CDR3 DNA: TGTGCCAGCGCCCAACTGGGGGGCGGGGAGCTGTTTTTT; CDR3 protein: CASAQLGGGELFF
V gene: TRBV6-1; clone size: NA; J gene: TRBJ2-7; D gene: TRBD1; CDR3 DNA: TGTGCCAGCACATGGACAGGGGATTCCTACGAGCAGTACTTC; CDR3 protein: CASTWTGDSYEQYF
V gene: TRBV6-1; clone size: NA; J gene: TRBJ2-5; D gene: TRBD2; CDR3 DNA: TGTGCCAGCACGCTGGGGGGACTAGCCCAAGAGACCCAGTACTTC; CDR3 protein: CASTLGGLAQETQYF
V gene: TRBV4-3; clone size: NA; J gene: TRBJ2-7; D gene: TRBD2; CDR3 DNA: TGCGCCAGCAGCCAAGATCGCGGGGGATACGAGCAGTACTTC; CDR3 protein: CASSQDRGGYEQYF
V gene: TRBV6-5; clone size: once; J gene: TRBJ2-1; D gene: TRBD2; CDR3 DNA: TGTGCCAGCAGCGGACGCCCGGGGGGTGAGCAGTTCTTC; CDR3 protein: CASSGRPGGEQFF